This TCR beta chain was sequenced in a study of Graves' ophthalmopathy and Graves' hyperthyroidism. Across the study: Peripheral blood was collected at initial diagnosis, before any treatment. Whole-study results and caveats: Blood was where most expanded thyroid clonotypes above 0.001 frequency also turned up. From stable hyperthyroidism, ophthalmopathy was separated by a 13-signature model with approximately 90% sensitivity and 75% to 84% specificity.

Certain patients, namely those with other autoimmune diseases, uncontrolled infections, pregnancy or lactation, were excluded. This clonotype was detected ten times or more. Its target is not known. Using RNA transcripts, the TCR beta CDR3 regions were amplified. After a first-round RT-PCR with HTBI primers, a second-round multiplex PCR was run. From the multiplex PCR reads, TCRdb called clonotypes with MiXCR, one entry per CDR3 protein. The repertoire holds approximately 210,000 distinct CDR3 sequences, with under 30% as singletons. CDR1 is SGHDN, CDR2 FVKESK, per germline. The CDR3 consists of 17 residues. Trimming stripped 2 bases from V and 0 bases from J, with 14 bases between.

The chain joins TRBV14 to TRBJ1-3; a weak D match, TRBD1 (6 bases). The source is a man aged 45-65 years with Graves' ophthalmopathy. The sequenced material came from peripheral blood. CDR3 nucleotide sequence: TGTGCCAGCAGCCAATGGGGGCAGGCACCCTCTGGAAACACCATATATTTT. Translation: CASSQWGQAPSGNTIYF.